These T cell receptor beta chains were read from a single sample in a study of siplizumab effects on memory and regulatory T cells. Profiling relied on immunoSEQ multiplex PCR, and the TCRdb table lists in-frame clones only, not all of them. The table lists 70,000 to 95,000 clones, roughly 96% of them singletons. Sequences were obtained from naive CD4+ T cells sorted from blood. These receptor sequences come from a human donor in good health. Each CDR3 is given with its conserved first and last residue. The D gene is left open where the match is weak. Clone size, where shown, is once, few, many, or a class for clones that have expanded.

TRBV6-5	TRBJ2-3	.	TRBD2	TGTGCCAGCAGTCCCAGCGGGGGGTCCACAGATACGCAGTATTTT	CASSPSGGSTDTQYF
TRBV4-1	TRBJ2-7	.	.	TGCGCCAGCAGCCAAGATCAGGATTATCCTGGCGACGAGCAGTACTTC	CASSQDQDYPGDEQYF
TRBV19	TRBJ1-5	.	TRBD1	TGTGCCAGTAGCGACATTGGAGGGGGCCGGCAGCCCCAGCATTTT	CASSDIGGGRQPQHF
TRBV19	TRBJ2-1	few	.	TGTGCCAGTAGTATTCGCCTCAACCCACCCGATGAGCAGTTCTTC	CASSIRLNPPDEQFF
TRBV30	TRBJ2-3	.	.	TGTGCCTGGAGTTGGGCAGCCTTCGGTACGCAGTATTTT	CAWSWAAFGTQYF
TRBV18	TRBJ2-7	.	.	TGTGCCAGCTCACCACTGAACGGCCCCTACGAGCAGTACTTC	CASSPLNGPYEQYF
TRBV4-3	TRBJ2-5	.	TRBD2	TGCGCCAGCAGCCAAGCGCAGGGACTAGCGGAAGAGACCCAGTACTTC	CASSQAQGLAEETQYF
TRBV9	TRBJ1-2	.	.	TGTGCCAGCAGCGTAATCACCATGTCGAGCGGCTACACCTTC	CASSVITMSSGYTF
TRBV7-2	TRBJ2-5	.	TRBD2	TGTGCCAGCAGCTATATAGCGGGACGCCAAGAGACCCAGTACTTC	CASSYIAGRQETQYF
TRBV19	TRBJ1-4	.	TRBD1	TGTGCCAGTAGCCGTGACAGGGCCGCCCCGCTTGGAAAACTGTTTTTT	CASSRDRAAPLGKLFF
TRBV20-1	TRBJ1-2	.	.	TGCGCAGGTGGGGTCTATGGCTACACCTTC	CAGGVYGYTF
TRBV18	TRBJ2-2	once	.	TGTGCCAGCTCACGATTGGACCGCGATGCGGGTGGCGGGGAGCTGTTTTTT	CASSRLDRDAGGGELFF
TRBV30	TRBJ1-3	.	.	TGTGCCTGGAGTGTCATTGGAGGAAACACCATATATTTT	CAWSVIGGNTIYF
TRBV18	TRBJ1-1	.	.	TGTGCCAGCTCACCCGGATGGGGAGAGAACACTGAAGCTTTCTTT	CASSPGWGENTEAFF